Listed here are 20 T cell receptor beta chains from one sample, sequenced in a study of T cell clonotyping in hematopoietic cell transplantation. The data were produced by immunoSEQ multiplex PCR, yet TCRdb's version contains in-frame clones alone and is incomplete. The profile shows over a thousand clones, roughly 50% of them singletons. The source was PBMCs, collected 180 days after allogeneic stem cell transplant. These receptors came from a male patient in his fifties who had an allogeneic stem cell transplant from an unrelated donor, so T cells may come from the graft donor. Some clones in this sample may be carry-over from other donors' samples.

This clone is labeled large. CDR3 in DNA: TGTGCCAGCAGCAGGCGACAGGGGAGCTCCTACGAGCAGTACTTC. It yields the protein CASSRRQGSSYEQYF. The rearrangement joins TRBV13 to TRBJ2-7; TRBD1 agrees at 8 bases. The CDR3 is 15 amino acids. With 5 bases clipped from V and 0 bases from J, the junction kept 6 bases outside the gene matches. Germline CDR1 is PRHDT and CDR2 is FYEKMQ (reference sequence).

CDR3 residues: CAWSVLAGPQETQYF. In nucleotides, the CDR3 is TGTGCCTGGAGTGTACTGGCAGGGCCACAAGAGACCCAGTACTTC. J is TRBJ2-5 and V is TRBV30; D may be TRBD1 (5 bases). The CDR3 loop spans 15 amino acids. Per germline, CDR1 GTSNPN and CDR2 SVGIG (reference sequence). V gave up 0 bases and J gave up 2 bases, with 13 bases separating them.

The chain combines TRBV28 with TRBJ2-7, with TRBD2 as a possible D gene (5 bases). V was pared by 7 bases and J by 3 bases, with 13 bases between. The CDR3 length is 13 residues. Germline V gene data show CDR1 as MDHEN and CDR2 as SYDVKM. The CDR3 DNA sequence: TGTGCCAGCATCACCCCGGGGATCTACGAGCAGTACTTC. The encoded protein is CASITPGIYEQYF.

This clone was recorded a few times. The chain uses TRBV29-1 and TRBJ1-1; a weak D match, TRBD1 (6 bases). V was shortened by 7 bases and J by 3 bases, with 15 bases between the two germline ends. This CDR3 spans 13 amino acids. CDR1 SQVTM and CDR2 ANQGSEA come from the germline V gene. Here the CDR3 reads CSAQQGLDTEAFF. DNA for the CDR3: TGCAGCGCGCAACAGGGCTTGGACACTGAAGCTTTCTTT.

The chain is built from TRBV6-1 and TRBJ1-5; TRBD1 might be the D (6 bases). This CDR3 spans 15 amino acids. With 8 bases removed from V and 7 bases from J, the gap between germline ends came to 21 bases. In germline, CDR1 is MNHNS, CDR2 SASEGT. The CDR3 coding sequence is TGTGCCAGCGGTATTCAACAGGGCCGCGGACAGCCCCAGCATTTT. It translates to CASGIQQGRGQPQHF.

The chain carries TRBV9 and TRBJ1-4; D gene unclear. The CDR3 is 14 residues long. Germline V gene sequence: CDR1 SGDLS, CDR2 YYNGEE. V was pared by 4 bases and J by 3 bases, with 10 bases between. DNA of the CDR3: TGTGCCAGCAGCCCTCACCGGTCTAATGAAAAACTGTTTTTT. It yields the protein CASSPHRSNEKLFF.

CDR3 DNA sequence: TGCGCCAGCAGCTTGAATTTCGTGGGTAATCAGCCCCAGCATTTT. Translating gives CASSLNFVGNQPQHF. This chain connects TRBV5-1 to TRBJ1-5; no firm D call. Trimming shortened V by 1 base and J by 4 bases, and 12 bases separated the two germline ends. Per the germline V gene, CDR1 is SGHRS and CDR2 is YFSETQ. The CDR3 has 15 residues. The full variable domain, rest sourced from reference TRBV5-1 and TRBJ1-5, is KAGVTQTPRYLIKTRGQQVTLSCSPISGHRSVSWYQQTPGQGLQFLFEYFSETQRNKGNFPGRFSGRQFSNSRSEMNVSTLELGDSALYLCASSLNFVGNQPQHFGDGTRLSIL.

This clone appeared a few times. The chain is built from TRBV5-1 and TRBJ1-2; the D gene is possibly TRBD1 (5 bases). V lost 1 base and J 2 bases, leaving 12 bases between the germline ends. The CDR3 covers 15 residues. Germline-derived CDR1 and CDR2 are SGHRS and YFSETQ. CDR3 nucleotide sequence: TGCGCCAGCAGCTTGAGGCAGGGCCTCAACTATGGCTACACCTTC. Residues: CASSLRQGLNYGYTF.

The CDR3 DNA follows: TGTGCCAGCAGTGAAGGGATTATGAGTTCACCCCTCCACTTT. Translation gives CASSEGIMSSPLHF. The chain uses TRBV2 and TRBJ1-6; D is undetermined. The CDR3 totals 14 residues. CDR1 and CDR2 from the germline V gene are SNHLY and FYNNEI. Trimming removed 1 base from V and 9 bases from J, with 10 bases in between.

Only a few counts were recorded for this clone. This sequence joins TRBV28 and TRBJ1-2; tentative D call: TRBD1 (6 bases). CDR1 and CDR2 from the germline V gene are MDHEN and SYDVKM. The CDR3 spans 15 residues. Trimming pared 2 bases from V and 4 bases from J, leaving 14 bases between. The CDR3 region is CASSLAATGTYGYTF. CDR3 nucleotide sequence: TGTGCCAGCAGTTTAGCTGCGACAGGAACCTATGGCTACACCTTC.

The chain recombines TRBV5-4 with TRBJ1-1, with D maybe TRBD1 (5 bases). Trimming removed 4 bases from V and 2 bases from J, with 12 bases in between. The CDR3 totals 14 residues. Germline V CDR1 and CDR2: SGHNT, YYREEE (reference sequence). The CDR3 DNA reads as TGTGCCAGCAGCCCCGGGGCAGCAAACACTGAAGCTTTCTTT. It codes for CASSPGAANTEAFF.

This clone is categorized as large. The sample carries other DNA sequences with the same CDR3. V gene TRBV27 combines with J gene TRBJ2-3; no firm D call. Germline V lookup: CDR1 MNHEY, CDR2 SMNVEV (reference sequence). This CDR3 has 14 residues. Trimming removed 3 bases at V and 0 bases at J, with 7 bases between. The CDR3 region is CASSFGGSTDTQYF. CDR3 DNA sequence: TGTGCCAGCAGTTTCGGTGGTAGCACAGATACGCAGTATTTT.

The gene calls are TRBV4-3 and TRBJ1-2; D gene uncertain. Germline-derived CDR1 and CDR2 are LGHNA and YSLEER. V was clipped by 0 bases and J by 6 bases, with 14 bases between them. CDR3 length equals 15 residues. CDR3 in DNA: TGCGCCAGCAGCCAAGAGGAGGGATCGGTCCATGGCTACACCTTC. Its protein is CASSQEEGSVHGYTF.

The chain uses TRBV11-2 and TRBJ2-1; no clear D gene. The CDR3 covers 15 residues. V lost 1 base and J 9 bases, leaving 16 bases between the germline ends. The germline CDR1 and CDR2 sequences are SGHAT and FQNNGV. The CDR3 DNA follows: TGTGCCAGCAGCTTAGGAGACGTTTACGGTGGTGAGCAGTTCTTC. The encoded protein is CASSLGDVYGGEQFF.

In DNA, the CDR3 is TGTGCCTGGAGTGTCGGACAGGGGAGGTTGAACACCTTC. It specifies CAWSVGQGRLNTF. The chain is built from TRBV30 and TRBJ1-2; TRBD1 agrees at 9 bases. Per germline, CDR1 GTSNPN and CDR2 SVGIG (reference sequence). Unmatched junction bases numbered 8, after V lost 0 bases and J lost 12 bases. This CDR3 contains 13 residues.

This clone was observed a handful of times. V usage is TRBV5-5 and J usage is TRBJ1-1; D unclear. CDR3 length equals 12 residues. Trimming left V 0 bases short and J 5 bases short, with 5 bases between. Germline V CDR1 and CDR2: SGHKS, YYEKEE (reference sequence). The DNA for the CDR3 is TGTGCCAGCAGCTTGGGTGTGACTGAAGCTTTCTTT. It is translated as CASSLGVTEAFF.

There are a few counts of this clone. The chain joins TRBV2 to TRBJ2-7, with TRBD2 identical over 12 bases. The CDR3 runs to 14 residues. Germline V gives CDR1 SNHLY, CDR2 FYNNEI. J gave up 2 bases and V 10 bases, and 6 bases lay outside the gene matches. The DNA of the CDR3 is TGTGCCATCGGACTAGCGGGGCTAACCTACGAGCAGTACTTC. Its translation: CAIGLAGLTYEQYF.

The table lists this clone with a few counts. This chain uses TRBV27 with TRBJ2-7; D is uncertain. This CDR3 region has 13 residues. V was clipped by 2 bases and J by 2 bases, with 7 bases between them. The germline CDR1 and CDR2 sequences are MNHEY and SMNVEV (reference sequence). The CDR3 sequence is CASSLADPYEQYF. The CDR3 DNA sequence: TGTGCCAGCAGTTTAGCGGACCCCTACGAGCAGTACTTC.

The sample holds a few counts of this clone. The chain joins TRBV30 to TRBJ2-7; 7 positions agree with TRBD1. The J segment lost 1 base and the V segment lost 4 bases, leaving 4 bases of the junction unmatched. Germline CDR1 and CDR2: GTSNPN and SVGIG (reference sequence). This CDR3 has 13 amino acids. CDR3 loop: CAWNGGQSYEQYF. The CDR3 DNA reads as TGTGCCTGGAATGGGGGACAGTCCTACGAGCAGTACTTC.

This clone was seen a handful of times. V gene TRBV19 combines with J gene TRBJ2-7; 7 bases fit TRBD1. CDR3 size: 14 residues. Germline V lookup: CDR1 LNHDA, CDR2 SQIVND (reference sequence). V was clipped by 6 bases and J by 0 bases; unmatched bases: 5. The CDR3 reads CASRLTGSSYEQYF. CDR3 sequence (DNA): TGTGCCAGTAGGCTGACAGGGAGCTCCTACGAGCAGTACTTC.